The 25 T cell receptor beta chains listed next were all sequenced from one sample in a study of T cells in Graves' hyperthyroidism and ophthalmopathy. Amplification yielded TCR beta CDR3 regions, with RNA transcripts as the source. The TCR CDR3 first-round RT-PCR relied on the HTBI primer set. TCRdb independently ran MiXCR on the multiplex PCR reads; one entry per CDR3 protein. The table lists hundreds of thousands of distinct CDR3 sequences, 15% to 18% of them singletons. The sequenced sample consisted of blood. Every receptor here comes from a woman aged 18-29 years with Graves' hyperthyroidism.

The chain combines TRBV24-1 with TRBJ1-5; TRBD1 aligns across 7 bases. Germline V gene sequence: CDR1 KGHDR, CDR2 SFDVKD. CDR3 length: 15 amino acids. J was trimmed by 12 bases and V by 5 bases; bases with no gene match: 15. CDR3 protein: CATSANPQGIKGQHF. CDR3 nucleotide sequence: TGTGCCACCAGTGCCAACCCACAGGGGATTAAGGGCCAGCATTTT.

This clonotype was seen at least ten times. The chain recombines TRBV12-3 or TRBV12-4 with TRBJ2-1; 16 nucleotides align to TRBD2. The length of the CDR3 is 20 residues. V lost 6 bases, J lost 6 bases, and 17 bases stayed unmatched. The CDR3 DNA reads as TGTGCCAGCAGACTGGCGACCGGGACTAGCGGGAGGGCCAGGGGCAATGAGCAGTTCTTC. Translating it yields CASRLATGTSGRARGNEQFF.

This clonotype was seen many times. The V gene is TRBV7-2, the J gene TRBJ1-4; unclear D gene. Germline CDR1 reads SGHTA; CDR2 reads FQGNSA. V lost 7 bases and J 3 bases, leaving 12 bases between the germline ends. The CDR3 sequence is 14 residues long. In nucleotides, the CDR3 is TGTGCCAGCACCCTCGGACGGTCTAATGAAAAACTGTTTTTT. Its protein is CASTLGRSNEKLFF.

Many counts were recorded for this clonotype. The chain is built from TRBV20-1 and TRBJ2-3, with TRBD2 matching 8 bases. The CDR3 totals 16 residues. Looked up from germline, CDR1 is DFQATT and CDR2 is SNEGSKA (reference sequence). Trimming removed 2 bases from V and 1 base from J; junction bases left unmatched: 8. The CDR3 loop is CSARPQILAGTDTQYF. The CDR3 DNA is TGCAGTGCTAGACCCCAGATACTAGCGGGCACAGATACGCAGTATTTT.

The chain employs TRBV4-1 and TRBJ1-1; D possibly corresponds to TRBD1 (5 bases). V was pared by 3 bases and J by 4 bases, with 9 bases between. CDR1 is MGHRA, CDR2 YSYEKL, per germline. This CDR3 spans 13 amino acids. As DNA, the CDR3 is TGCGCCAGCAGCCATGCAGGGCGCACTGAAGCTTTCTTT. Translating it yields CASSHAGRTEAFF.

In this sample, this clonotype turned up a few times. CDR3 bases: TGTGCCAGCAGTTACGGCTCCAACAACTATGGCTACACCTTC. Its protein is CASSYGSNNYGYTF. The V gene is TRBV6-5, the J gene TRBJ1-2, with D unclear. Germline V gives CDR1 MNHEY, CDR2 SVGAGI. V lost 2 bases and J lost 2, with 9 bases in between. This CDR3 spans 14 amino acids.

There are many counts of this clonotype. The chain couples TRBV7-9 to TRBJ1-1; D possibly corresponds to TRBD1 (5 bases). V was trimmed by 5 bases and J by 0 bases, leaving 13 bases between them. Germline V gene lookup returns CDR1 SEHNR and CDR2 FQNEAQ (reference sequence). CDR3 size: 15 residues. This CDR3 reads CASSPMTVMNTEAFF. The CDR3 nucleotides are TGTGCCAGCAGCCCGATGACAGTCATGAACACTGAAGCTTTCTTT.

This clonotype was seen ten or more times. CDR3 loop: CATTAGTSGRTNEQFF. The CDR3 DNA follows: TGTGCCACCACCGCCGGGACTAGCGGGAGGACTAATGAGCAGTTCTTC. The gene calls are TRBV24-1 and TRBJ2-1, with 15 bases identical to TRBD2. Trimming cost V 8 bases and J 7 bases; bases outside gene matches: 8. The CDR3 totals 16 residues. Germline assignment: CDR1 KGHDR and CDR2 SFDVKD.

The V call is TRBV7-3, the J call TRBJ2-6; tentatively, D is TRBD1 or TRBD2 (5 bases each). Germline V lookup: CDR1 SGHTA, CDR2 FQGTGA. The CDR3 is made up of 17 amino acids. The ends were cut back, 2 bases at V and 4 bases at J, with 15 bases in the middle. The CDR3 nucleotides are TGTGCCAGCAGCTTAGTTACCGGGACCCCGGGGGCCAACGTCCTGACTTTC. Translated: CASSLVTGTPGANVLTF.

With respect to this clonotype: A much bigger clone sits one base away, suggesting this may be a read error. The V and J genes are TRBV6-1 and TRBJ2-1; D not certain. The CDR3 loop spans 12 amino acids. CDR1 and CDR2 (germline): MNHNS, SASEGT. The CDR3 sequence is CVSSEVVTKQFF. In nucleotides, the CDR3 is TGTGTCAGCAGTGAAGTGGTAACCAAGCAGTTCTTC.

At least ten counts were recorded for this clonotype. V is TRBV3-1 and J is TRBJ2-7; a possible D gene is TRBD2 (7 bases). The CDR3 contains 13 residues. Between the trimmed V and J ends, which lost 4 bases and 5 bases, there was a span of 12 bases. Germline V gene data show CDR1 as LGHDT and CDR2 as YNNKEL (reference sequence). CDR3 in DNA: TGTGCCAGCAGCCGACGGGGGGCCCACGAGCAGTACTTC. This encodes CASSRRGAHEQYF.

Ten or more counts support this clonotype. The CDR3 region has the DNA TGTGCCAGCAGCTTAGGTTTTCGTTTCGACAGGGGACCTTATGGCTACACCTTC. Translating gives CASSLGFRFDRGPYGYTF. The genes are TRBV11-2 and TRBJ1-2; 8 bases are a match to TRBD1. V dropped 1 base and J dropped 5; count of bases not matched to a gene: 15. Germline V CDR1 and CDR2: SGHAT, FQNNGV. This CDR3 has 18 residues.

This clonotype was observed a handful of times. The V call is TRBV28, the J call TRBJ2-5; D tentatively fits TRBD1 or TRBD2 (5 bases each). V lost 2 bases, J lost 2 bases, and 18 bases lay in between. From germline, CDR1 is MDHEN and CDR2 SYDVKM. The CDR3 is made up of 17 amino acids. The CDR3 coding sequence is TGTGCCAGCAGTTTAGGGACCGTAATGGACTCACAAGAGACCCAGTACTTC. It translates to CASSLGTVMDSQETQYF.

The chain uses TRBV29-1 and TRBJ2-7; D is possibly TRBD1 or TRBD2 (7 bases each). This CDR3 has 12 amino acids. Trimming took 6 bases from V and 2 from J, leaving 11 bases between them. The V gene's germline CDR1 is SQVTM and CDR2 ANQGSEA. The CDR3 region has the DNA TGCAGCGTCCAGGGGGGGCCCTACGAGCAGTACTTC. Its protein is CSVQGGPYEQYF.

This clonotype occurred many times. The chain joins TRBV12-3 or TRBV12-4 to TRBJ2-1; D call uncertain. V lost 7 bases and J lost 0, with 4 bases in between. This CDR3 has 12 amino acids. CDR3 DNA: TGTGCCAGCAAGGGCTCCTACAATGAGCAGTTCTTC. This gives the protein CASKGSYNEQFF.

Comment on this clonotype: This could be a read error, since a much larger clone is one nucleotide away. This rearrangement joins TRBV11-2 to TRBJ1-3; 9 bases map to TRBD1. This CDR3 comprises 15 residues. Germline assignment: CDR1 SGHAT and CDR2 FQNNGV. CDR3 sequence (DNA): TGTGCCAGCAGCTTGAACAGGGGGCTTGGAAACACCATGTATTTT. Amino acid sequence: CASSLNRGLGNTMYF.

The table lists this clonotype with a few counts. J is TRBJ1-1 and V is TRBV19; D unresolved. Trimming removed 5 bases at V and 0 bases at J, with 16 bases between. This CDR3 contains 16 residues. Looked up from germline, CDR1 is LNHDA and CDR2 is SQIVND (reference sequence). As DNA, the CDR3 is TGTGCCAGTAGTGCCCGACCGACGGTTATGAACACTGAAGCTTTCTTT. It translates to CASSARPTVMNTEAFF.

On this clonotype: This may come from a read error, since a much larger clone is one base off. This sequence joins TRBV28 and TRBJ1-5, with D hard to call. The CDR3 totals 14 residues. The germline V gene has CDR1 MDHEN and CDR2 SYDVKM. With 6 bases removed from V and 3 bases from J, the gap between germline ends came to 12 bases. The CDR3 region is CASSPGRTNQPQHF. CDR3 nucleotide sequence: TGTGCCAGCAGCCCCGGTCGTACCAATCAGCCCCAGCATTTT.

This clonotype was observed at least ten times. The chain links TRBV12-3 or TRBV12-4 to TRBJ1-1; D may be TRBD1 (5 bases). Deletions cut 2 bases from V and 0 bases from J, with 22 bases between. The CDR3 contains 19 residues. The CDR3 DNA follows: TGTGCCAGCAGTTTATTCAGTCAGGGTTTACAAGATTTGAACACTGAAGCTTTCTTT. Translated, it gives CASSLFSQGLQDLNTEAFF.

The chain employs TRBV6-1 and TRBJ2-3; 8 bases fit TRBD1. J lost 1 base, V lost 6 bases, and 6 bases had no gene match. Per germline, CDR1 MNHNS and CDR2 SASEGT. The CDR3 totals 15 residues. CDR3 region: CASRRQGARTDTQYF. The DNA of the CDR3 is TGTGCCAGCAGACGCCAGGGGGCCCGCACAGATACGCAGTATTTT.

J is TRBJ2-7 and V is TRBV18, with D maybe TRBD1 (5 bases). This CDR3 spans 14 amino acids. The germline V gene has CDR1 KGHSH and CDR2 LQKENI. Trimming left V 6 bases short and J 2 bases short, with 14 bases between. The CDR3 region has the DNA TGTGCCAGCTCCCTCACAGGTTATCCCTACGAGCAGTACTTC. Encoded protein: CASSLTGYPYEQYF.

The chain carries TRBV6-2 or TRBV6-3 and TRBJ2-5; 15 bases fit TRBD2. J gave up 2 bases and V 7 bases, and 8 bases lay outside the gene matches. This CDR3 has 17 amino acids. Germline assignment: CDR1 MNHEY and CDR2 SVGEGT. The CDR3 DNA reads as TGTGCCAGCACCTGGGGACTAGCGGGGGGACGACAAGAGACCCAGTACTTC. Encoded protein: CASTWGLAGGRQETQYF.

This clonotype was seen many times. The V gene is TRBV2, the J gene TRBJ1-1; D is perhaps TRBD1 (5 bases). Germline loops: CDR1 SNHLY, CDR2 FYNNEI. The CDR3 has 13 amino acids. The CDR3 loop is CSRMGTMNTEAFF. The CDR3 DNA reads as TGTTCAAGGATGGGGACCATGAACACTGAAGCTTTCTTT.

In the case of this clonotype: A much larger clone is a single base away; this may be a read error. In this CDR3 the conserved last residue, phenylalanine or tryptophan, is missing, so a read error is likely. The rearrangement joins TRBV7-2 to TRBJ1-5, with D unresolved. This CDR3 is 15 amino acids long. V was trimmed by 1 base and J by 1 base, leaving 8 bases between them. Germline V gives CDR1 SGHTA, CDR2 FQGNSA. The DNA for the CDR3 is TGTGCCAGCAGCTTAGAGCAGATAAGCAATCAGCCCCAGCATCTT. Its translation is CASSLEQISNQPQHL.

This clonotype showed up many times. This rearrangement joins TRBV11-2 to TRBJ1-4; TRBD1 might be the D (5 bases). CDR3 length: 14 residues. V shed 5 bases and J shed 5 bases, with 12 bases lying between them. CDR1 and CDR2 from the germline V gene are SGHAT and FQNNGV. The CDR3 region has the DNA TGTGCCAGCAGCCTATACCAGGGAAATGAAAAACTGTTTTTT. Its protein is CASSLYQGNEKLFF.